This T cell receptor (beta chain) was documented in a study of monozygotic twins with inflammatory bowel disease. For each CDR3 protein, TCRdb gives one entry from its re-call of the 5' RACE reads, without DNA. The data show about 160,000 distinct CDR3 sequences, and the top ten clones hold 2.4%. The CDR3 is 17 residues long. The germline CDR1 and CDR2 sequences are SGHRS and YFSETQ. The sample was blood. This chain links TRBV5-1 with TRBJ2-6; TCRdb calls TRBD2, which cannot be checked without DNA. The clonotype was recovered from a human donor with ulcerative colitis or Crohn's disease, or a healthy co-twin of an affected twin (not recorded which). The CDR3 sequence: CASSSPRGGSGANVLTF.